Shown below are 10 T cell receptor beta chains from a single sample sequenced in a study of immune evolution from preneoplasia to lung adenocarcinoma. Method: immunoSEQ multiplex PCR; TCRdb's copy keeps in-frame clones and lacks some. The sample lists over 4,500 clones, 70% to 80% seen once, with 6.5% to 8.5% in the top ten. The sequencing input was FFPE minimally invasive lung adenocarcinoma tissue. The receptors come from a person aged 60-79 years with lung adenocarcinoma.

The CDR3, as DNA: TGTGCCAGCAGCTTGGAAAACTTGAAATACAATGAGCAGTTCTTC. Translated, it gives CASSLENLKYNEQFF. This rearrangement joins TRBV11-2 to TRBJ2-1, with D unclear. There are 15 residues in the CDR3. V lost 3 bases and J 4 bases, leaving 13 bases between the germline ends. From germline, CDR1 is SGHAT and CDR2 FQNNGV.

The chain employs TRBV27 and TRBJ1-2, with 9 bases that match TRBD1. The CDR3 contains 16 residues. V lost 6 bases and J lost 5; bases outside the gene matches: 13. Germline assignment: CDR1 MNHEY and CDR2 SMNVEV (reference sequence). CDR3 in amino acids: CASSSRVRTGEYGYTF. The CDR3 coding sequence is TGTGCCAGCAGCTCCAGGGTTCGGACAGGGGAATATGGCTACACCTTC.

This clone showed up just once. J is TRBJ1-1 and V is TRBV7-2, with D possibly being TRBD1 (5 bases). This CDR3 comprises 14 residues. Per germline, CDR1 SGHTA and CDR2 FQGNSA. The V end was cut by 3 bases, the J end by 8 bases, with 16 bases between. Here the CDR3 DNA reads TGTGCCAGCAGCTTCACGAGATCGGGGGGGGAAGCTTTCTTT. It is translated as CASSFTRSGGEAFF. Full variable domain (outside the CDR3, taken from reference TRBV7-2 and TRBJ1-1): GAGVSQSPSNKVTEKGKDVELRCDPISGHTALYWYRQSLGQGLEFLIYFQGNSAPDKSGLPSDRFSAERTGGSVSTLTIQRTQQEDSAVYLCASSFTRSGGEAFFGQGTRLTVV.

V is TRBV11-2 and J is TRBJ1-4; TRBD1 matches at 9 bases. Germline V CDR1 and CDR2: SGHAT, FQNNGV. With 1 base clipped from V and 12 bases from J, the junction kept 18 bases outside the gene matches. The CDR3 has 18 amino acids. CDR3 amino acids: CASSLGRTPQQGAGQLFF. In DNA form, the CDR3 reads TGTGCCAGCAGCTTAGGGAGGACACCCCAACAGGGGGCAGGTCAACTGTTTTTT.

This clone showed up just a few times. J is TRBJ1-2 and V is TRBV19; possible D gene TRBD1, 5 bases. Trimming removed 5 bases at V and 7 bases at J, with 11 bases between. Germline CDR1 LNHDA, CDR2 SQIVND (reference sequence). The CDR3 covers 12 residues. The CDR3 bases are TGTGCCAGTAGTGACCTTGGGGGTGGCTACACCTTC. Protein product: CASSDLGGGYTF.

The chain is built from TRBV4-3 and TRBJ2-3, with a possible D match to TRBD2 (5 bases). The CDR3 is made up of 16 amino acids. Trimming removed 1 base from V and 3 bases from J, with 14 bases in between. Looked up from germline, CDR1 is LGHNA and CDR2 is YSLEER. The CDR3 region is CASSQVLVGVTDTQYF. For the CDR3, the DNA is TGCGCCAGCAGCCAAGTGCTTGTGGGAGTAACAGATACGCAGTATTTT.

This rearrangement joins TRBV19 to TRBJ1-5, with 8 bases identical to TRBD1. Germline V gene sequence: CDR1 LNHDA, CDR2 SQIVND (reference sequence). Trimming cost V 8 bases and J 7 bases; bases outside gene matches: 7. The CDR3 is 13 residues long. CDR3 residues: CASQDRGGQPQHF. DNA for the CDR3: TGTGCCAGTCAAGACAGGGGAGGACAGCCCCAGCATTTT.

This clone was observed a single time. V usage is TRBV30 and J usage is TRBJ2-7, with D perhaps matching TRBD2 (6 bases). Germline CDR1 reads GTSNPN; CDR2 reads SVGIG (reference sequence). The CDR3 runs to 11 residues. V lost 4 bases and J lost 4, with 8 bases in between. The CDR3 nucleotides read TGTGCCTGGACCCGGGAGTACGAGCAGTACTTC. Its protein product is CAWTREYEQYF.

The chain is built from TRBV29-1 and TRBJ2-2; the match to TRBD1 covers 11 bases. The length of the CDR3 is 14 residues. V lost 7 bases and J lost 4; bases outside the gene matches: 5. From germline, CDR1 is SQVTM and CDR2 ANQGSEA. The CDR3 sequence is CSAWDRGVTGELFF. The CDR3 DNA reads as TGCAGCGCCTGGGACAGGGGGGTCACCGGGGAGCTGTTTTTT.

The gene calls are TRBV5-1 and TRBJ2-7; 9 bases fit TRBD1. Germline CDR1 and CDR2: SGHRS and YFSETQ. The junction had 2 bases not matched to a gene; V was cut back by 4 bases and J by 0 bases. This CDR3 has 14 amino acids. DNA of the CDR3: TGCGCCAGCAGCACGGGACAGGGCTCCTACGAGCAGTACTTC. Translation: CASSTGQGSYEQYF.